These T cell receptor beta chains were read from a single sample in a study of T cell repertoires in cytomegalovirus infection. MiXCR, run by TCRdb on the reads, gives a single entry per CDR3 protein. The data show about 180,000 distinct CDR3 sequences, with 13% to 15% seen just once and around 27% held by the top ten. The sample comprised PBMCs. These receptors were obtained from a human donor in good health (CMV status not recorded). Some clones in this sample may be carry-over from other donors' samples. CDR3s include the opening cysteine and the closing phenylalanine or tryptophan. The order of the fields is clone size, J gene, V gene, D gene, CDR3 DNA, CDR3 protein. A D gene is named only where the DNA matches it firmly. A clone size is listed for some rows: how often the clone was seen (once, few, many), or a class if it is expanded.

>few|TRBJ1-3|TRBV7-9|TRBD1
TGTGCCAGCAGCTTAAGGGGACAGGGTTCCGGTAACTCTGGAAACACCATATATTTT
CASSLRGQGSGNSGNTIYF
>many|TRBJ1-1|TRBV14|NA
TGTGCCAGCAGCTCCCGTCCGAACACTGAAGCTTTCTTT
CASSSRPNTEAFF
>NA|TRBJ2-1|TRBV4-1|TRBD2
TGCGCCAGCAGCCAATATCTAGCGGGAAACAATGAGCAGTTCTTC
CASSQYLAGNNEQFF
>many|TRBJ2-5|TRBV7-3|NA
TGTGCCAGCAGCTTAGTCTATCAGAGCAAGCCCCAGTACTTC
CASSLVYQSKPQYF
>NA|TRBJ2-7|TRBV29-1|TRBD2
TGCAGCGGATCTAGCGGGAGGGGGTACGAGCAGTACTTC
CSGSSGRGYEQYF
>few|TRBJ1-2|TRBV29-1|NA
TGCAGCGTTCGCCTGGATGGCTACACCTTC
CSVRLDGYTF
>few|TRBJ1-6|TRBV14|NA
TGTGCCAGCAGCCAAGGCGTGAATAGTAATTCACCCCTCCACTTT
CASSQGVNSNSPLHF
>many|TRBJ2-1|TRBV7-3|NA
TGTGCCAGCAGCTTAACGGGGGGAGGCAATGAGCAGTTCTTC
CASSLTGGGNEQFF
>many|TRBJ2-7|TRBV10-3|NA
TGTGCCATCAGCCCGCGAGAGAGATTCGAGCAGTACTTC
CAISPRERFEQYF
>NA|TRBJ1-2|TRBV29-1|TRBD1
TGCAGCGCATGGGACAGGGTAAACTATGGCTACACCTTC
CSAWDRVNYGYTF
>few|TRBJ2-7|TRBV11-1|TRBD1
TGTGCCAGCAGTTCCGGGACAGGGTCTGTCGAGCAGTACTTC
CASSSGTGSVEQYF
>few|TRBJ1-2|TRBV27|NA
TGTGCCAGCAGTGCCTCCTTAGTTCAGGGCTACACCTTC
CASSASLVQGYTF
>many|TRBJ1-5|TRBV7-2|NA
TGTGCCAGCAGCGGACATAGCAATCAGCCCCAGCATTTT
CASSGHSNQPQHF
>many|TRBJ1-5|TRBV12-3/TRBV12-4|NA
TGTGCCACCGGTCTCACAGGGACGGGTCAGCCCCAGCATTTT
CATGLTGTGQPQHF
>many|TRBJ2-7|TRBV10-3|NA
TGTGCCATCAGTGCCCTGGGACCGACGAGCTCCTACGAGCAGTACTTC
CAISALGPTSSYEQYF
>NA|TRBJ1-1|TRBV10-2|NA
TGCGCCAGCCAGGACCCGCCGGGGGCTGAAGCTTTCTTT
CASQDPPGAEAFF
>NA|TRBJ2-1|TRBV20-1|TRBD2
TGCAGTGCCTCCGGACTAGCGGGGGGGGGCAATGAGCAGTTCTTC
CSASGLAGGGNEQFF
>many|TRBJ2-5|TRBV25-1|NA
TGTGCCAGCAGTGGAAGGGAGACCCAGTACTTC
CASSGRETQYF
>many|TRBJ1-2|TRBV7-8|TRBD1
TGTGCCAGCAGCTTAGAGGACAGGGCTAACTATGGCTACACCTTC
CASSLEDRANYGYTF
>many|TRBJ2-3|TRBV6-2/TRBV6-3|TRBD1
TGTGCCAGCATCCAGGACAGGGGACGGGGCACAGATACGCAGTATTTT
CASIQDRGRGTDTQYF
>many|TRBJ2-1|TRBV7-3|NA
TGTGCCAGCAGCCAAACCAAGGACAATGAGCAGTTCTTC
CASSQTKDNEQFF
>NA|TRBJ1-2|TRBV14|NA
TGTGCCAGCAGCCAAGATGTATGGGAGGGCTACTATGGCTACACCTTC
CASSQDVWEGYYGYTF
>many|TRBJ2-7|TRBV28|NA
TGTGCCAGCAGCCTCGTGGTCATGTCGGGGGATCAGTACTTC
CASSLVVMSGDQYF
>few|TRBJ2-1|TRBV15|TRBD1
TGTGCCACCAGCACTCAGACAGGGGGAAGCGATGAGCAGTTCTTC
CATSTQTGGSDEQFF
>NA|TRBJ1-5|TRBV27|TRBD1
TGTGCCAGCAGTTCACGACAGGGGGAGGCTCAGCCCCAGCATTTT
CASSSRQGEAQPQHF
>few|TRBJ2-5|TRBV5-4|TRBD1
TGTGCCAGCAGCTCTTGGGACAGGGGGATATGGGAGACCCAGTACTTC
CASSSWDRGIWETQYF
>many|TRBJ2-1|TRBV7-8|NA
TGTGCCAGCAGCTTCCGACTGGGTGAGCAGTTCTTC
CASSFRLGEQFF
>NA|TRBJ1-1|TRBV11-3|NA
TGTGCCAGCAGCTTATACGGGACGAACACTGAAGCTTTCTTT
CASSLYGTNTEAFF
>many|TRBJ2-3|TRBV28|TRBD2
TGTGCCAGCAGTTTTACTAGCGGGAAGACAGATACGCAGTATTTT
CASSFTSGKTDTQYF
>many|TRBJ2-5|TRBV7-2|NA
TGTGCCAGCAGCTCGGGTCTTCCTAGCCGAAACAGATTACAAGAGACCCAGTACTTC
CASSSGLPSRNRLQETQYF
>many|TRBJ2-1|TRBV7-2|TRBD2
TGTGCCAGCAGCTTCGCCGGAGCGGGAGGTAGGGAAGAGCAGTTCTTC
CASSFAGAGGREEQFF
>few|TRBJ2-3|TRBV7-9|NA
TGTGCCAGCACTATTAGCCCTTGGGGCAGCACAGATACGCAGTATTTT
CASTISPWGSTDTQYF
>few|TRBJ1-1|TRBV5-1|NA
TGCGCCAGCAGCTTGCGAGCTTCCAGGAATCAGAACACTGAAGCTTTCTTT
CASSLRASRNQNTEAFF
>few|TRBJ2-2|TRBV19|TRBD1
TGTGCCAGTAGTGCACTGACAGGGACGAACACCGGGGAGCTGTTTTTT
CASSALTGTNTGELFF
>few|TRBJ2-7|TRBV29-1|NA
TGCAGCGTTGAGTGGGAGTCGGACGAGCAGTACTTC
CSVEWESDEQYF
>many|TRBJ2-3|TRBV7-2|NA
TGTGCCAGCAGCTTAGCCCACACAGATACGCAGTATTTT
CASSLAHTDTQYF
>NA|TRBJ2-3|TRBV2|TRBD2
TGTGCCAGCAGTGGATCCCTAGCGGCTAGCACAGATACGCAGTATTTT
CASSGSLAASTDTQYF
>NA|TRBJ2-5|TRBV5-6|NA
TGTGCCAGCAGCTTGCTTGGTAAAGCCTCGGAGACCCAGTACTTC
CASSLLGKASETQYF
>many|TRBJ2-2|TRBV7-2|TRBD2
TGTGCCAGCAGCGCGGGGAGGGCGAACACCGGGGAGCTGTTTTTT
CASSAGRANTGELFF
>NA|TRBJ2-3|TRBV27|NA
TGTGCCAGCAGGAAAACGGGCACAGATACGCAGTATTTT
CASRKTGTDTQYF
>NA|TRBJ2-7|TRBV19|NA
TGTGCCAGTAAGGGGACTCAGTACGAGCAGTACTTC
CASKGTQYEQYF
>many|TRBJ2-5|TRBV29-1|NA
TGCAGCGTTGCAGCGAGACCTCACTACTTC
CSVAARPHYF
>many|TRBJ2-4|TRBV6-1|NA
TGTGCCAGCAGTGAGGCAGGAATGAACATTCAGTACTTC
CASSEAGMNIQYF
>few|TRBJ1-5|TRBV19|NA
TGTGCCAGTAGTACCACGTTCAATCAGCCCCAGCATTTT
CASSTTFNQPQHF
>many|TRBJ1-4|TRBV7-2|TRBD1
TGTGCCAGCAGCGTCGACAGGGCTACTAATGAAAAACTGTTTTTT
CASSVDRATNEKLFF
>many|TRBJ2-1|TRBV7-9|NA
TGTGCCAGCAGCTTTGTTGGTTACAATGAGCAGTTCTTC
CASSFVGYNEQFF
>few|TRBJ1-5|TRBV5-1|TRBD1
TGCGCCAGCAGAACAGGGGTCGGCCAGCCCCAGCATTTT
CASRTGVGQPQHF
>NA|TRBJ1-1|TRBV28|NA
TGTGCCAGCAGTTTTCTAACAGGGTTTGACACTGAAGCTTTCTTT
CASSFLTGFDTEAFF
>NA|TRBJ2-2|TRBV25-1|NA
TGTGCCAGCAGTGAATTTCGGGACGGCCCCGGGGAGCTGTTTTTT
CASSEFRDGPGELFF
>few|TRBJ2-2|TRBV6-2/TRBV6-3|NA
TGTGCCAGCACTTACCTCAACACCGGGGAGCTGTTTTTT
CASTYLNTGELFF
>many|TRBJ1-1|TRBV25-1|NA
TGTGCCAGCAGTGAATGGGGAGTCACTGAAGCTTTCTTT
CASSEWGVTEAFF
>NA|TRBJ2-1|TRBV19|NA
TGTGCCAGTAGTATGGCCGGGTGGGGGCAGTTCTTC
CASSMAGWGQFF
>many|TRBJ2-7|TRBV28|TRBD1
TGTGCCAGCAGTCAGAACAGGGGGCGCGACGAGCAGTACTTC
CASSQNRGRDEQYF